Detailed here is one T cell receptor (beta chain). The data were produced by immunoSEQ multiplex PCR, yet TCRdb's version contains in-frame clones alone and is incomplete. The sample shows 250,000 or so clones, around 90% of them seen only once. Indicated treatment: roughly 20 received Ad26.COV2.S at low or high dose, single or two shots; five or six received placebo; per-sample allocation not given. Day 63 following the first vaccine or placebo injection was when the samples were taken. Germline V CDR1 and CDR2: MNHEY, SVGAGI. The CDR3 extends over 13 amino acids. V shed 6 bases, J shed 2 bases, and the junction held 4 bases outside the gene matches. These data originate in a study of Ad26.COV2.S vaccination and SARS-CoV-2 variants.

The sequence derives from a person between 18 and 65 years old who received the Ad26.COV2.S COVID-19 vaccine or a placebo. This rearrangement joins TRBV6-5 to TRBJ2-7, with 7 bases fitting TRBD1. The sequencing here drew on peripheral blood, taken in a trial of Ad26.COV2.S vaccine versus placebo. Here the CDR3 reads CASRGTEAYEQYF. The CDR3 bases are TGTGCCAGCAGGGGGACAGAAGCCTACGAGCAGTACTTC.